A selection of T cell receptor beta chains follows, all from one sample in a study of blood T cell repertoires in COVID-19. Using immunoSEQ multiplex PCR, the repertoire was profiled, and TCRdb retains in-frame clones only, with some absent. The sample contains about 52,000 clones, 90% of which appear only once. The sample was peripheral blood. These receptors were obtained from a human donor in a cohort sampled during active COVID-19. CDR3s include the opening cysteine and the closing phenylalanine or tryptophan. The D gene is left open where the match is weak.

>TRBJ2-2|TRBD2|TRBV5-1
TGCGCCAGCAGCTTAGTCCCGGGGGGGAACACCGGGGAGCTGTTTTTT
CASSLVPGGNTGELFF
>TRBJ1-4|TRBD1|TRBV5-1
TGCGCCAGCAGCTCCCGGACAGGAAGACCTGAAAAACTGTTTTTT
CASSSRTGRPEKLFF
>TRBJ1-1|TRBD1|TRBV10-3
TGTGCCAGCAGCCCCAGGGGGACTGAAGCTTTCTTT
CASSPRGTEAFF
>TRBJ1-6|TRBD1|TRBV28
TGTGCCAGCAGTCCCTCGGACAGGTATAATTCACCCCTCCACTTT
CASSPSDRYNSPLHF
>TRBJ1-2|TRBD1|TRBV5-4
TGTGCCAGCAGCTTACCGGGACAGAACTATGGCTACACCTTC
CASSLPGQNYGYTF
>TRBJ2-7|.|TRBV7-2
TGTGCCAGCAGCTTAGGTGTTAGCGGAAGAATAACCTACGAGCAGTACTTC
CASSLGVSGRITYEQYF
>TRBJ2-5|.|TRBV2
TGTGCCAGCACGAGGGACACCCTGAAAGAGACCCAGTACTTC
CASTRDTLKETQYF
>TRBJ2-2|.|TRBV9
TGTGCCAGCAGCGTAGGAGGGTTTAGCACCGGGGAGCTGTTTTTT
CASSVGGFSTGELFF
>TRBJ2-7|TRBD1|TRBV2
TGTGCCTTAGGGGGCCCAGGAACCTACGAGCAGTACTTC
CALGGPGTYEQYF
>TRBJ1-4|.|TRBV29-1
TGCAGCGTTGAGAGTGCCACCCCAGGTGAAAAACTGTTTTTT
CSVESATPGEKLFF
>TRBJ2-5|.|TRBV9
TGTGCCAGCAGCTTATCGACCGGGGATCAAGAGACCCAGTACTTC
CASSLSTGDQETQYF
>TRBJ1-2|TRBD1|TRBV3-1/TRBV3-2
TGTGCCAGCAGCCGTCGACAGGGAAGTTCCTATGGCTACACCTTC
CASSRRQGSSYGYTF
>TRBJ2-7|.|TRBV11-2
TGTGCCAGCAGCTCGCACGACTTAGCGGCCTACGAGCAGTACTTC
CASSSHDLAAYEQYF
>TRBJ2-2|.|TRBV27
TGTGCCAGCAGTTTAATGGGAGTAGGGACCGGGGAGCTGTTTTTT
CASSLMGVGTGELFF
>TRBJ2-7|.|TRBV6-2/TRBV6-3
TGTGCCAGCAGCCCGGGGCAGGGATCGAAGTTGGGGCGCGAGCAGTACTTC
CASSPGQGSKLGREQYF
>TRBJ2-3|.|TRBV3-1/TRBV3-2
TGTGCCAGCAGCCAAGAAATGACAACGCAGTATTTT
CASSQEMTTQYF
>TRBJ1-1|.|TRBV11-2
TGTGCCAGCAGCTTACGTTTCCGGGAATCGCACGCTGAAGCTTTCTTT
CASSLRFRESHAEAFF
>TRBJ2-7|TRBD1|TRBV5-4
TGTGCCAGCAGCCCCCGGGACAGGGTCTACGAGCAGTACTTC
CASSPRDRVYEQYF
>TRBJ2-7|TRBD2|TRBV6-5
TGTGCCAGCAACCTAGCGGGAGGCGAGCAGTACTTC
CASNLAGGEQYF
>TRBJ2-1|TRBD2|TRBV5-1
TGCGCCAGCAGCTTCGGGGGCGGACTAGCGGGAGGGCCCTCCAACAATGAGCAGTTCTTC
CASSFGGGLAGGPSNNEQFF
>TRBJ1-1|.|TRBV6-5
TGTGCCAGCAGTTACCCCGGGACTGATGAAGCTTTCTTT
CASSYPGTDEAFF
>TRBJ1-2|.|TRBV10-3
TGTGCCACCGGCCGAGCGGGGGGCGAAGGCTACACCTTC
CATGRAGGEGYTF
>TRBJ1-5|TRBD1|TRBV30
TGTGCCTGGAGTCAGGGGGGCAATCAGCCCCAGCATTTT
CAWSQGGNQPQHF
>TRBJ2-7|.|TRBV27
TGTGCCAGCAGAGCCCTCGACCGGGTAAACGAGCAGTACTTC
CASRALDRVNEQYF
>TRBJ2-1|TRBD2|TRBV29-1
TGCAGCGTAGAAGGGACTAGCGGGAGACGTAATGAGCAGTTCTTC
CSVEGTSGRRNEQFF
>TRBJ2-1|.|TRBV5-4
TGTGCCAGCAGCTTTTCAGGCAATGAGCAGTTCTTC
CASSFSGNEQFF
>TRBJ2-2|TRBD1|TRBV5-1
TGCGCCAGCAGTTCGAGACAGGGTTCCGGGGAGCTGTTTTTT
CASSSRQGSGELFF
>TRBJ2-5|.|TRBV18
TGTGCCAGCTCACTCCGGGGGGCGGGAGTGATCCAAGAGACCCAGTACTTC
CASSLRGAGVIQETQYF
>TRBJ2-7|.|TRBV18
TGTGCCAGCTCACCAGGCAGGCCGAGCTCCTACGAGCAGTACTTC
CASSPGRPSSYEQYF
>TRBJ2-7|.|TRBV3-1/TRBV3-2
TGTGCCAGCAGCCAATCAGGGGCGGCCTCCTACGAGCAGTACTTC
CASSQSGAASYEQYF
>TRBJ2-2|.|TRBV7-2
TGTGCCAGCAGCCCTGGTAGTCACACCGGGGAGCTGTTTTTT
CASSPGSHTGELFF
>TRBJ2-6|.|TRBV5-4
TGTGCCAGCAGCCCCCAGGCGACCTCTGGGGCCAACGTCCTGACTTTC
CASSPQATSGANVLTF
>TRBJ1-5|TRBD1|TRBV18
TGTGCCAGCTCACTGGGACAGCAGGATAGCAATCAGCCCCAGCATTTT
CASSLGQQDSNQPQHF
>TRBJ2-3|.|TRBV6-6
TGTGCCAGCAGTCAACCCGCCGGGGTCCCAGATACGCAGTATTTT
CASSQPAGVPDTQYF
>TRBJ2-1|.|TRBV19
TGTGCCAGTAGTATAGTGGGGCCGGACTCCTACAATGAGCAGTTCTTC
CASSIVGPDSYNEQFF
>TRBJ2-3|TRBD2|TRBV2
TGTGCCAGCAGAGAAGGGACTAGCGGAGCTTATAATACGCAGTATTTT
CASREGTSGAYNTQYF
>TRBJ2-7|TRBD2|TRBV7-6
TGTGCCAGCAGCTTGGCGGGAGGGAATTACGAGCAGTACTTC
CASSLAGGNYEQYF
>TRBJ1-4|.|TRBV30
TGTGCCTGGAGCGCCTTGGGGGGAACTAATGAAAAACTGTTTTTT
CAWSALGGTNEKLFF
>TRBJ1-2|TRBD1|TRBV18
TGTGCCAGCTCAACCGGGACAGGGGCCGGGGGCTACACCTTC
CASSTGTGAGGYTF
>TRBJ2-4|TRBD1|TRBV19
TGTGCCAGTAGTCCCGGACAGGGATTTATTAGGAACATTCAGTACTTC
CASSPGQGFIRNIQYF
>TRBJ2-2|.|TRBV6-5
TGTGCCTTCACCGGGACCCAGGGGACCGGGGAGCTGTTTTTT
CAFTGTQGTGELFF
>TRBJ2-1|.|TRBV7-9
TGTGCCAGCAGCTTAGCGAACCTAAAACAGGACTATAAGCAGTTCTTC
CASSLANLKQDYKQFF